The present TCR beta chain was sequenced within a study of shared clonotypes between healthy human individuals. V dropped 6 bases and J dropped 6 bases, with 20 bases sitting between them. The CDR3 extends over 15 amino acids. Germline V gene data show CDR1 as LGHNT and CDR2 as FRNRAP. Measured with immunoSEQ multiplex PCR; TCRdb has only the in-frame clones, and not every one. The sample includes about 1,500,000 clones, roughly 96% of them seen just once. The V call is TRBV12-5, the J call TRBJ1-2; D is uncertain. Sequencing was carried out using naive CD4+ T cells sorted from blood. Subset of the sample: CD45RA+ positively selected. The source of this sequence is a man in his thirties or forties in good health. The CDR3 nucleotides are TGTGCTAGTGGCCCACCGACACGGGCGAAGGATGGCTACACCTTC. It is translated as CASGPPTRAKDGYTF.